This T cell receptor beta chain was documented in a study of PD-L1 blockade in urothelial cancer. Whole-study context: Samples of blood were analyzed 3 weeks (second dose) and 6 weeks after treatment start.

Patients in the study were battling locally advanced or metastatic urothelial carcinoma. Germline CDR1 reads SEHNR; CDR2 reads FQNEAQ (reference sequence). This CDR3 region has 15 residues. V lost 5 bases and J 9 bases, leaving 20 bases between the germline ends. TCR analog templates of synthetic origin were spiked into each PCR. Sequencing was performed with immunoSEQ multiplex PCR; in TCRdb, only in-frame clones are kept and a portion is missing. The profile shows some 97,000 clones, about 89% of them singletons. Sequenced here: PBMCs, sampled around atezolizumab (anti-PD-L1) treatment. This TCR derives from an elderly woman with urothelial cancer. The chain uses TRBV7-9 and TRBJ2-1, with a weak D call TRBD1 (6 bases). The CDR3 nucleotides read TGTGCCAGCAGCCCACTAGGCCTCAGGGGCGGTGAGCAGTTCTTC. Translated: CASSPLGLRGGEQFF.